Listed below are T cell receptor beta chains from one sample, sequenced in a study of tumor-infiltrating lymphocytes in primary liver carcinoma. TCRdb independently ran MiXCR on the multiplex PCR reads; one entry per CDR3 protein. Of about 64,000 distinct CDR3 sequences in the sample, around 64% are singletons; the top ten hold 30% to 40%. The sample was liver tumor tissue from sampling region 4. The source of these receptors is a man aged 40-50 years with primary liver carcinoma and hepatitis B virus infection. Both conserved end residues are part of each CDR3. The order of the fields is V gene, D gene, J gene, clone size, CDR3 protein, CDR3 DNA. D genes are given only for firm matches. Size tells how often a clone was seen (once, few, many) or the class of an expanded clone, and some rows leave it out.

TRBV6-5	-	TRBJ1-1	-	CVNSYLSREAEAFF	TGTGTCAACAGTTACTTGAGCAGGGAGGCTGAAGCTTTCTTT
TRBV28	-	TRBJ2-2	once	CVSSTNRDPGELFF	TGTGTCAGCAGTACAAACAGGGATCCCGGGGAGCTGTTTTTT
TRBV5-1	-	TRBJ2-5	few	CASSSSGRFQETQYF	TGCGCCAGCAGCTCGAGCGGACGGTTCCAAGAGACCCAGTACTTC
TRBV20-1	-	TRBJ2-7	many	CSARDRLPLAGGFYEQYF	TGCAGTGCTAGAGATCGGCTACCACTGGCAGGGGGGTTCTACGAGCAGTACTTC
TRBV6-5	TRBD2	TRBJ2-3	-	CASSPGLAGIDTQYF	TGTGCCAGCAGTCCAGGACTAGCGGGAATAGATACGCAGTATTTT
TRBV11-2	-	TRBJ2-5	-	CASSLGLAAVGQETQYF	TGTGCCAGTAGCTTAGGGTTAGCGGCAGTGGGCCAAGAGACCCAGTACTTC
TRBV11-2	-	TRBJ2-7	-	CASSYGCDRVVPYEQYF	TGTGCCAGCAGCTATGGGTGCGACAGAGTAGTCCCCTACGAGCAGTACTTC
TRBV29-1	-	TRBJ2-7	once	CSTGCGNHEQYF	TGCAGCACGGGTTGTGGTAATCACGAGCAGTACTTC
TRBV29-1	-	TRBJ2-3	-	CSVRTGDGDMQYF	TGCAGCGTCCGGACGGGGGACGGAGATATGCAGTATTTT
TRBV4-3	-	TRBJ2-4	once	CASSQYGSLAKSIQYF	TGCGCCAGCAGCCAATATGGCAGCCTAGCCAAAAGCATTCAGTACTTC
TRBV28	-	TRBJ2-4	-	CVSIEQNIQYF	TGTGTCAGCATCGAGCAAAACATTCAGTACTTC
TRBV29-1	TRBD1	TRBJ2-1	-	CSVRQGNEQFF	TGCAGCGTGCGACAGGGGAATGAGCAGTTCTTC
TRBV12-3/TRBV12-4	-	TRBJ2-7	many	CASSLMGGLRPYEQYF	TGTGCCAGCAGTTTAATGGGGGGCCTAAGACCCTACGAGCAGTACTTC
TRBV6-6	TRBD1	TRBJ2-2	once	CASSMQGASTGELFF	TGTGCCAGCAGTATGCAGGGGGCGAGCACCGGCGAGCTGTTTTTT
TRBV11-2	-	TRBJ2-7	-	CACSFVARGQYEQYF	TGTGCCTGCAGTTTTGTGGCAAGGGGCCAGTACGAGCAGTACTTC
TRBV6-2/TRBV6-3	-	TRBJ1-1	once	CGSTIIWTRVVTEAFF	TGTGGCAGCACTATAATCTGGACGAGGGTAGTCACTGAAGCTTTCTTT
TRBV4-1	-	TRBJ2-7	-	CASRQDRDKEEQYF	TGCGCCAGCAGGCAAGATAGGGACAAGGAGGAGCAGTACTTC
TRBV4-2	-	TRBJ2-3	-	CVSSQEAAPHTDTQYF	TGTGTCAGCAGCCAAGAGGCAGCGCCTCACACAGATACGCAGTATTTT